This T cell receptor beta chain came from a study of T cells in Graves' hyperthyroidism and ophthalmopathy. The wider study: At the time of initial diagnosis and before any treatment, peripheral blood was collected.

Amplification of TCR beta CDR3 regions used RNA as the template. The TCR CDR3 was amplified in a first-round RT-PCR using the HTBI primer set. TCRdb re-called the multiplex PCR reads with MiXCR, one entry per CDR3 protein. The sample yields approximately 600,000 distinct CDR3 sequences, roughly 13% seen once. The CDR3 length is 15 residues. Germline lookup yields CDR1 MNHEY and CDR2 SMNVEV (reference sequence). The V end lost 8 bases, the J end lost 2 bases, and 17 bases lay between the germline ends. The source is a woman between 25 and 40 years old with Graves' hyperthyroidism that later progressed to Graves' ophthalmopathy. V usage is TRBV27 and J usage is TRBJ2-3, with D possibly being TRBD2 (5 bases). Sequencing input: blood. CDR3 residues: CASQVRVATTDTQYF. CDR3 bases: TGTGCCAGCCAGGTTAGAGTAGCGACCACAGATACGCAGTATTTT.